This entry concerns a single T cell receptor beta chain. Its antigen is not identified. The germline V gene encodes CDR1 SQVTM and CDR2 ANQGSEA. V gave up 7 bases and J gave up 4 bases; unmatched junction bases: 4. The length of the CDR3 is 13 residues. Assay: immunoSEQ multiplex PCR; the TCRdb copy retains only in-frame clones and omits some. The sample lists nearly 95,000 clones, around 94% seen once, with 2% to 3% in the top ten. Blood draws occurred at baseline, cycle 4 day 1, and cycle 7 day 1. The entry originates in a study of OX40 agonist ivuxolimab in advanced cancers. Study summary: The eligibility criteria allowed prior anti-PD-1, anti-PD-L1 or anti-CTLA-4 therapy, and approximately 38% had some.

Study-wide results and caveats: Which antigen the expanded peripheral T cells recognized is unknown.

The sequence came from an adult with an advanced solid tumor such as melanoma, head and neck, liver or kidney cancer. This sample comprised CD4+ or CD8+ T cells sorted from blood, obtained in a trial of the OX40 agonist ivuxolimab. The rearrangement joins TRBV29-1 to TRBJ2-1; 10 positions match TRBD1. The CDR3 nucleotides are TGCAGCGGCCGGGACAGGGGATACAATGAGCAGTTCTTC. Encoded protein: CSGRDRGYNEQFF.